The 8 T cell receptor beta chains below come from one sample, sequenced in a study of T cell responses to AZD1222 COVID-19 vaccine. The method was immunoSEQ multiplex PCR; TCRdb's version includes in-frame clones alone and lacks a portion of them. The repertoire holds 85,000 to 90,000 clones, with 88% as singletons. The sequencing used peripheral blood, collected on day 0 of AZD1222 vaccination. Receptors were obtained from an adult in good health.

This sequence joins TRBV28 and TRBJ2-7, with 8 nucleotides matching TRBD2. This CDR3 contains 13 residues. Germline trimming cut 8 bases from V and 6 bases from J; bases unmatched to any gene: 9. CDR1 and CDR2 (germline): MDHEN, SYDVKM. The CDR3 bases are TGTGCCAGCGGACGCGGGGGGAGCTCCGAGCAGTACTTC. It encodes CASGRGGSSEQYF. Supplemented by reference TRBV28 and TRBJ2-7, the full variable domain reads DVKVTQSSRYLVKRTGEKVFLECVQDMDHENMFWYRQDPGLGLRLIYFSYDVKMKEKGDIPEGYSVSREKKERFSLILESASTNQTSMYLCASGRGGSSEQYFGPGTRLTVT.

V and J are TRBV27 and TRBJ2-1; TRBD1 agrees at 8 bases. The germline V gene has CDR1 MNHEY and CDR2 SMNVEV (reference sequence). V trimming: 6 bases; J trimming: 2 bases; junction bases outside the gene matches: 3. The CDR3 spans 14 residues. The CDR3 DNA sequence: TGTGCCAGCAGCGACAGGGGCGCCTACAATGAGCAGTTCTTC. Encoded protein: CASSDRGAYNEQFF.

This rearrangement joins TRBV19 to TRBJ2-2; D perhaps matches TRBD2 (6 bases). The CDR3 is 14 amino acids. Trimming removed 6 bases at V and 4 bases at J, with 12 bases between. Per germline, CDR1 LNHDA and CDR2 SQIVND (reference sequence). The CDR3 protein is CASSRLGGTGELFF. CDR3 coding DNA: TGTGCCAGTAGCAGGCTCGGGGGCACCGGGGAGCTGTTTTTT.

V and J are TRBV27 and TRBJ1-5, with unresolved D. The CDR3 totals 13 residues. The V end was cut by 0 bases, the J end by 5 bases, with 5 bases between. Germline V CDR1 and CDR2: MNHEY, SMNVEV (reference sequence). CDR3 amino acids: CASSLSPYQPQHF. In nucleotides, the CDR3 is TGTGCCAGCAGTTTATCCCCTTATCAGCCCCAGCATTTT.

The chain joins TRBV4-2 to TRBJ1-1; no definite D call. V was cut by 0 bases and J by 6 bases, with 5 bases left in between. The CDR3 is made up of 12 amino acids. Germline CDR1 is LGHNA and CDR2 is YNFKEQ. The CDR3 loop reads CASSQDGAEAFF. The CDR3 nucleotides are TGTGCCAGCAGCCAAGATGGCGCTGAAGCTTTCTTT.

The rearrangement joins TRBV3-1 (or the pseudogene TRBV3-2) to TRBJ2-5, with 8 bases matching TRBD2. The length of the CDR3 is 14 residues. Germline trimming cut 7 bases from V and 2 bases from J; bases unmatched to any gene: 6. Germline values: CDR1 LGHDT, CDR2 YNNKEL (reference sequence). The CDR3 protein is CASNLLAAQETQYF. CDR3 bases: TGTGCCAGCAACTTACTAGCGGCTCAAGAGACCCAGTACTTC.

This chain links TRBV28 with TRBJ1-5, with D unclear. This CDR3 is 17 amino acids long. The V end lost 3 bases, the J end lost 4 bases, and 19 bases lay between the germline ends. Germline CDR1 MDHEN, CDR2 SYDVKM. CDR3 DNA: TGTGCCAGCAGTTTGGAAGGGTCCCGAGCGAGAAATCAGCCCCAGCATTTT. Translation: CASSLEGSRARNQPQHF.

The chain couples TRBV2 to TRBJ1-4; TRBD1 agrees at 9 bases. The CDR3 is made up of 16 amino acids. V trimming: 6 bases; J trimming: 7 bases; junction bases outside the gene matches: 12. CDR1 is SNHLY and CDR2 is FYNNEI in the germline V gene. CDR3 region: CASRTVTGGVGEKLFF. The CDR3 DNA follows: TGTGCCAGCAGGACCGTGACAGGGGGGGTTGGTGAAAAACTGTTTTTT.